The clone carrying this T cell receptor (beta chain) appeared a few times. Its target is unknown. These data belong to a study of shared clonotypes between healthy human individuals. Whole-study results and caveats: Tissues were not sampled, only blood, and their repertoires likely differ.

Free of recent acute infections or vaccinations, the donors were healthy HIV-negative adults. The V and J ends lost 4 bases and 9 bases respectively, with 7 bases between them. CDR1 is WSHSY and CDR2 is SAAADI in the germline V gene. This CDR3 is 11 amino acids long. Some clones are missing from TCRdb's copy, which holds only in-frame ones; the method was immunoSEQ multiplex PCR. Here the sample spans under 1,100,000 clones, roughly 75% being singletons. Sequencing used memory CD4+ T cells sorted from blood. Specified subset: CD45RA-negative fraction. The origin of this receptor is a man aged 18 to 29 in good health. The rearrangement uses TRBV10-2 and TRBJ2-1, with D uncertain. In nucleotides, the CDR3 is TGCGCCAGCAGTGGAGGCCCTGAGCAGTTCTTC. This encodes CASSGGPEQFF.